This is a list of T cell receptor beta chains from one sample in a study of molecular identifiers for immune sequencing clone quantification. MiXCR, run by TCRdb on the PCR reads, gives a single entry per CDR3 protein. The table records under 650,000 distinct CDR3 sequences, 15% to 20% of them present only once. The sample consisted of naive CD8+ T cells from blood, with Jurkat cell RNA spiked in. These receptors all come from a human donor in good health. Some libraries in this study had Jurkat cell RNA spiked in. The CDR3 runs from the conserved cysteine through the conserved F or W. The order of the fields is clone size, V gene, D gene, J gene, CDR3 DNA, CDR3 protein. D genes are given only for firm matches. Size is stated for part of the rows, as once, few or many counts, or as a class when the clone is expanded.

clone size: NA; V gene: TRBV12-3/TRBV12-4; D gene: NA; J gene: TRBJ2-1; CDR3 DNA: TGTGCCAGCAGTTGGGACCCGGACCAAAGATACTACAATGAGCAGTTCTTC; CDR3 protein: CASSWDPDQRYYNEQFF
clone size: many; V gene: TRBV7-9; D gene: NA; J gene: TRBJ1-2; CDR3 DNA: TGTGCCAGCAGCGCTACAGGATACTATGGCTACACCTTC; CDR3 protein: CASSATGYYGYTF
clone size: few; V gene: TRBV7-9; D gene: TRBD1; J gene: TRBJ2-7; CDR3 DNA: TGTGCCAGCAGCGGGGGACAGGGGGTTTACGAGCAGTACTTC; CDR3 protein: CASSGGQGVYEQYF
clone size: many; V gene: TRBV3-1; D gene: NA; J gene: TRBJ2-5; CDR3 DNA: TGTGCCAGCAGCCGTGCTAGGACCAACAAGGAAGAGACCCAGTACTTC; CDR3 protein: CASSRARTNKEETQYF
clone size: NA; V gene: TRBV5-1; D gene: NA; J gene: TRBJ1-1; CDR3 DNA: TGCGCCAGCAGCCCCGGCCTGGGAGGCACCACTGAAGCTTTCTTT; CDR3 protein: CASSPGLGGTTEAFF
clone size: NA; V gene: TRBV9; D gene: NA; J gene: TRBJ1-6; CDR3 DNA: TGTGCCAGCAGCGTAGGCAGGGGTGGTAATTCACCCCTCCACTTT; CDR3 protein: CASSVGRGGNSPLHF
clone size: NA; V gene: TRBV6-6; D gene: NA; J gene: TRBJ2-1; CDR3 DNA: TGTGCCAGCAGTTACGGCAGGGCGAGTGGGAATGAGCAGTTCTTC; CDR3 protein: CASSYGRASGNEQFF
clone size: NA; V gene: TRBV19; D gene: NA; J gene: TRBJ2-7; CDR3 DNA: TGTGCCAGTAGTATCGGGGACTCCTACGAGCAGTACTTC; CDR3 protein: CASSIGDSYEQYF
clone size: few; V gene: TRBV27; D gene: NA; J gene: TRBJ2-7; CDR3 DNA: TGTGCCAGCAGGCCGAGGACAGATTCCTACGAGCAGTACTTC; CDR3 protein: CASRPRTDSYEQYF
clone size: few; V gene: TRBV5-1; D gene: TRBD1; J gene: TRBJ1-2; CDR3 DNA: TGCGCCAGCAGCTTGTGGGACAGGGGGCGCATCTTCTATGGCTACACCTTC; CDR3 protein: CASSLWDRGRIFYGYTF
clone size: many; V gene: TRBV19; D gene: NA; J gene: TRBJ1-2; CDR3 DNA: TGTGCCAGTAGTATGGGTCAGACAGTTGGCTACACCTTC; CDR3 protein: CASSMGQTVGYTF
clone size: NA; V gene: TRBV6-5; D gene: NA; J gene: TRBJ2-2; CDR3 DNA: TGTACCAGCTCCCGAAGCAGGAGGTACACCGGGGAGCTGTTTTTT; CDR3 protein: CTSSRSRRYTGELFF
clone size: NA; V gene: TRBV2; D gene: NA; J gene: TRBJ2-5; CDR3 DNA: TGTGCCAGCCTTACTATGACAGGCGAGACCCAGTACTTC; CDR3 protein: CASLTMTGETQYF
clone size: NA; V gene: TRBV9; D gene: TRBD2; J gene: TRBJ2-3; CDR3 DNA: TGTGCCAGCAGCGGTGGGAGGGCCGCAGATACGCAGTATTTT; CDR3 protein: CASSGGRAADTQYF
clone size: many; V gene: TRBV27; D gene: NA; J gene: TRBJ1-1; CDR3 DNA: TGTGCCAGCAGTTTATCCGGGGTCCCCACTGAAGCTTTCTTT; CDR3 protein: CASSLSGVPTEAFF
clone size: few; V gene: TRBV20-1; D gene: NA; J gene: TRBJ2-3; CDR3 DNA: TGCAGTGCTAGAGAGGGCAGGGGGGTTGGGAATACGCAGTATTTT; CDR3 protein: CSAREGRGVGNTQYF
clone size: few; V gene: TRBV7-6; D gene: TRBD1; J gene: TRBJ2-3; CDR3 DNA: TGTGCCAGCAGCAGAAGACAGGGGGCCTCAGATACGCAGTATTTT; CDR3 protein: CASSRRQGASDTQYF
clone size: few; V gene: TRBV5-5; D gene: NA; J gene: TRBJ1-1; CDR3 DNA: TGTGCCAGCGGATTCGGGGCGGGCACTGAAGCTTTCTTT; CDR3 protein: CASGFGAGTEAFF
clone size: NA; V gene: TRBV12-3/TRBV12-4; D gene: TRBD1; J gene: TRBJ2-7; CDR3 DNA: TGTGCCAGCAGTTTAACAGACAGGGGGCATTACGAGCAGTGCTTC; CDR3 protein: CASSLTDRGHYEQCF
clone size: many; V gene: TRBV3-1; D gene: NA; J gene: TRBJ1-1; CDR3 DNA: TGTGCCAGCAGCCAAGGAGGACCAGCGGCTTTCTTT; CDR3 protein: CASSQGGPAAFF
clone size: many; V gene: TRBV5-4; D gene: NA; J gene: TRBJ1-2; CDR3 DNA: TGTGCCAGCAGCTCGTCCAGTCGATATGGCTACACCTTC; CDR3 protein: CASSSSSRYGYTF
clone size: few; V gene: TRBV4-3; D gene: TRBD1; J gene: TRBJ1-3; CDR3 DNA: TGCGCCAGCAGCCAAGGGACAGGCCGCTCTGGAAACACCATATATTTT; CDR3 protein: CASSQGTGRSGNTIYF
clone size: many; V gene: TRBV6-5; D gene: NA; J gene: TRBJ2-5; CDR3 DNA: TGTGCCAGCAGTTACGCCCCACCAGGGTTAGAGACCCAGTACTTC; CDR3 protein: CASSYAPPGLETQYF
clone size: many; V gene: TRBV9; D gene: NA; J gene: TRBJ1-4; CDR3 DNA: TGTGCCAGCAGCCCCGTGGGCACTGCTAATGAAAAACTGTTTTTT; CDR3 protein: CASSPVGTANEKLFF
clone size: many; V gene: TRBV6-2/TRBV6-3; D gene: TRBD1; J gene: TRBJ2-2; CDR3 DNA: TGTGCCACATCGAATGACAGGGGAAACACCGGGGAGCTGTTTTTT; CDR3 protein: CATSNDRGNTGELFF